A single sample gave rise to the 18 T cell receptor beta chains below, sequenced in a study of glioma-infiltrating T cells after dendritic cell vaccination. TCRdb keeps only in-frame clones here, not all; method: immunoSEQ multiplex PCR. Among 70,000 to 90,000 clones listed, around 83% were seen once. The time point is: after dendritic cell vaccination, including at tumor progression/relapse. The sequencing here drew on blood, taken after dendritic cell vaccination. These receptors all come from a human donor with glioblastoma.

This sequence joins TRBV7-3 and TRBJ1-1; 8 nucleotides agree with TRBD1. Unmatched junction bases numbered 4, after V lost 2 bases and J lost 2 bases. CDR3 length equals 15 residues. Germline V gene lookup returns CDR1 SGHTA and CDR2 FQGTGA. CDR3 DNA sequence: TGTGCCAGCAGCTTACAGGGGGCGGGTAACACTGAAGCTTTCTTT. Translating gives CASSLQGAGNTEAFF.

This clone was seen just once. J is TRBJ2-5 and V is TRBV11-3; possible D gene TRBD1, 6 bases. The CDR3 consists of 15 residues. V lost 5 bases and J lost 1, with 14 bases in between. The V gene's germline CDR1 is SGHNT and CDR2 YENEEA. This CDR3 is CASSSGDTVQETQYF. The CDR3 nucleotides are TGTGCCAGCAGCAGTGGGGACACCGTCCAAGAGACCCAGTACTTC.

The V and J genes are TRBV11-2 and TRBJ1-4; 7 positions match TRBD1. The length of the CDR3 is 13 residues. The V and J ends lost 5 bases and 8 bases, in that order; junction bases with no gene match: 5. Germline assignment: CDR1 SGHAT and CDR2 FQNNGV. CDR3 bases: TGTGCCAGCAGCCTGGGACAGCGAGAAAAACTGTTTTTT. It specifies CASSLGQREKLFF.

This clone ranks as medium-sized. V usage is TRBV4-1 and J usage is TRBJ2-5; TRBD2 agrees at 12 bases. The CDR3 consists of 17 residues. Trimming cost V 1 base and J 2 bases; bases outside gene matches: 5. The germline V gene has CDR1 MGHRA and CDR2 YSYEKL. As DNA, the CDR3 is TGCGCCAGCAGCCAAGTTCTAGCGGGGGGGCGTCAAGAGACCCAGTACTTC. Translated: CASSQVLAGGRQETQYF.

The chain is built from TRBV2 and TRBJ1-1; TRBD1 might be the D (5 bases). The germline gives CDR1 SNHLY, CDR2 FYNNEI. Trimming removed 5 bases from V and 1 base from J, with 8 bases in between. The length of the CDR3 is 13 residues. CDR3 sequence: CASSYDRNTEAFF. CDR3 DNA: TGTGCCAGCAGTTACGACAGGAACACTGAAGCTTTCTTT.

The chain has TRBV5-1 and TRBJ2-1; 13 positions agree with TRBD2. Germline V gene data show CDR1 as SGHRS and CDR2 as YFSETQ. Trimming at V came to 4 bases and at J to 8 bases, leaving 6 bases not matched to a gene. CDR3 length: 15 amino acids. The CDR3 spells CASSRTSGGLDEQFF. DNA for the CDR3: TGCGCCAGCAGCAGGACTAGCGGGGGTTTAGATGAGCAGTTCTTC.

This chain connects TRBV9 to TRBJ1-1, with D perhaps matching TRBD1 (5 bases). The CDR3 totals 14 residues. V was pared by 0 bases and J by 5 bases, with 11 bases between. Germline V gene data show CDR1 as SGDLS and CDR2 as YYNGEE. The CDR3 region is CASSVDGARTEAFF. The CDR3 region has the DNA TGTGCCAGCAGCGTAGATGGGGCGAGGACTGAAGCTTTCTTT.

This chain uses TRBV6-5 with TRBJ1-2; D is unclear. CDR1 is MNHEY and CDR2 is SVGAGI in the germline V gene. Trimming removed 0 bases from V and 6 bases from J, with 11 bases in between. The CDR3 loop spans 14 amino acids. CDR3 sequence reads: CASSYSSKADGYTF. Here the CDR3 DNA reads TGTGCCAGCAGTTACTCGTCGAAGGCGGATGGCTACACCTTC.

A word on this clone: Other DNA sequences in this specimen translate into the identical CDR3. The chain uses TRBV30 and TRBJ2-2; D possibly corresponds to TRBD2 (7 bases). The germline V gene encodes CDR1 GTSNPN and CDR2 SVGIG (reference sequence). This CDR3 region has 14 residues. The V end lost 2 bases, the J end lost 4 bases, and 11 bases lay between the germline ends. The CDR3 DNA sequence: TGTGCCTGGAGTCGGGGGGCAGGCACCGGGGAGCTGTTTTTT. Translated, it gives CAWSRGAGTGELFF. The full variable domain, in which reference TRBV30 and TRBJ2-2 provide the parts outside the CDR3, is SQTIHQWPATLVQPVGSPLSLECTVEGTSNPNLYWYRQAAGRGLQLLFYSVGIGQISSEVPQNLSASRPQDRQFILSSKKLLLSDSGFYLCAWSRGAGTGELFFGEGSRLTVL.

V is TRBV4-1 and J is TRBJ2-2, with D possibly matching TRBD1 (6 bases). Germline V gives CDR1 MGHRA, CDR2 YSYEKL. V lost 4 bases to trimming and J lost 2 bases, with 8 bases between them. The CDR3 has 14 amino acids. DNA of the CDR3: TGCGCCAGCAGCCGACAGGAAAACACCGGGGAGCTGTTTTTT. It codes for CASSRQENTGELFF.

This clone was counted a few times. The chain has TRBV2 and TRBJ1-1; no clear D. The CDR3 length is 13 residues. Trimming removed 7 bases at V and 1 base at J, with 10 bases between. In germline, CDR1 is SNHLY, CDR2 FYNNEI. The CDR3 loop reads CASKRERNTEAFF. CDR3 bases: TGTGCCAGCAAGAGGGAGAGGAACACTGAAGCTTTCTTT.

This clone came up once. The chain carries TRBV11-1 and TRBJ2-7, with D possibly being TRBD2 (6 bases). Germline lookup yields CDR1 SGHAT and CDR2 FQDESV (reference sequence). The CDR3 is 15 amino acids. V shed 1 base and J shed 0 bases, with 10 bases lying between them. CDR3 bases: TGTGCCAGCAGCTTAGGCGGGGCCTACTCCTACGAGCAGTACTTC. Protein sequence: CASSLGGAYSYEQYF.

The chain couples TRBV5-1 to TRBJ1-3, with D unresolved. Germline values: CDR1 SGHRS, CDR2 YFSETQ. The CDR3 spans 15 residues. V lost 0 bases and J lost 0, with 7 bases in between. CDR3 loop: CASSLGQVSGNTIYF. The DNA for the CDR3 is TGCGCCAGCAGCTTGGGTCAGGTCTCTGGAAACACCATATATTTT.

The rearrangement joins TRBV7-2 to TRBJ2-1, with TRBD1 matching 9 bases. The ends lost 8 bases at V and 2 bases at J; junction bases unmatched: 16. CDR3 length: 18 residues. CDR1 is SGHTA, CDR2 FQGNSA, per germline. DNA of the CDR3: TGTGCCAGCGCCGGACAGGGGATTAGCGAGTCCCCCTACAATGAGCAGTTCTTC. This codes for CASAGQGISESPYNEQFF.

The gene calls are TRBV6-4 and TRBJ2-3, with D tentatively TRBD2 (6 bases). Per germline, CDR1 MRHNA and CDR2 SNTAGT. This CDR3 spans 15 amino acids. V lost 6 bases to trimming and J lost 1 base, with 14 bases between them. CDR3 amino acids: CASSREPEGTDTQYF. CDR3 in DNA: TGTGCCAGCAGCCGGGAGCCCGAGGGCACAGATACGCAGTATTTT.

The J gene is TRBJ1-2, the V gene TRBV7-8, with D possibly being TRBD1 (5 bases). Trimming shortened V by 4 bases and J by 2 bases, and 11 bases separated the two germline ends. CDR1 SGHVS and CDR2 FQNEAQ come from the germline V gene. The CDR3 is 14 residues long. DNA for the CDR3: TGTGCCAGCAGCTCCCTCAGGGCCAACTATGGCTACACCTTC. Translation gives CASSSLRANYGYTF.

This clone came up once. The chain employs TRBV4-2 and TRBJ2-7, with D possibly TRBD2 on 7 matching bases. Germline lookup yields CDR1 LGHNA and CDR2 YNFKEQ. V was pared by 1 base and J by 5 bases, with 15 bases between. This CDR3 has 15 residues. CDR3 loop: CASSQVPGGQDEQYF. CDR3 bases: TGTGCCAGCAGCCAAGTCCCGGGGGGCCAGGACGAGCAGTACTTC.

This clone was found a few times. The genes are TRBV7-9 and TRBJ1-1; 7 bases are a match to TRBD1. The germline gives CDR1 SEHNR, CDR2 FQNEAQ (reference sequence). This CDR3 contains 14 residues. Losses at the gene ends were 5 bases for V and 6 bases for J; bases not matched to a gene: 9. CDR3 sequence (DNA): TGTGCCAGCAGCCCCGGTAAGGGGGCCGCTGAAGCTTTCTTT. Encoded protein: CASSPGKGAAEAFF.